Below, 13 T cell receptor beta chains from the same sample are listed, as sequenced in a study of beta chain features in type 1 diabetes. The study, taken as a whole, reports: A moderate, significant TCRB CDR3 shortening appeared in type 1 diabetes across four CD4+ subsets.

These TCRs' antigens remain unknown. Expressed TCRB transcripts were sequenced, since all the RNA that had been isolated was reverse transcribed. Data came from immunoSEQ multiplex PCR; TCRdb stores just in-frame clones and leaves some out. The data show roughly 150,000 clones, roughly 60% seen once. The sample comprised naive CD4+ T cells from blood. These receptors originate from a man aged 25-40 years with type 1 diabetes.

This clone has just a few counts. The V gene is TRBV18, the J gene TRBJ2-1; TRBD2 matches 11 bases. Germline V lookup: CDR1 KGHSH, CDR2 LQKENI. The CDR3 has 14 residues. The V gene end was trimmed by 1 base and the J gene end by 13 bases; junction bases not matched to a gene: 6. The CDR3 loop is CASSPQKLAGDQFF. For the CDR3, the DNA is TGTGCCAGCTCACCACAGAAACTAGCGGGGGACCAGTTCTTC.

This clone showed up just once. The rearrangement uses TRBV7-2 and TRBJ2-6, with D possibly matching TRBD2 (5 bases). In germline, CDR1 is SGHTA, CDR2 FQGNSA. CDR3 length: 16 residues. V was trimmed by 0 bases and J by 2 bases, leaving 8 bases between them. The CDR3 DNA follows: TGTGCCAGCAGCTTAGCGCTCGGGGCTGGGGCCAACGTCCTGACTTTC. Translation gives CASSLALGAGANVLTF. The whole variable domain, remainder taken from reference TRBV7-2 and TRBJ2-6, is GAGVSQSPSNKVTEKGKDVELRCDPISGHTALYWYRQSLGQGLEFLIYFQGNSAPDKSGLPSDRFSAERTGGSVSTLTIQRTQQEDSAVYLCASSLALGAGANVLTFGAGSRLTVL.

This clone was observed a few times. The chain joins TRBV4-3 to TRBJ2-3; D is unclear. V lost 0 bases, J lost 13 bases, and 17 bases lay in between. In germline, CDR1 is LGHNA, CDR2 YSLEER. The CDR3 has 14 amino acids. CDR3 loop: CASSQDVETANKYF. The DNA of the CDR3 is TGCGCCAGCAGCCAAGATGTGGAAACAGCTAATAAGTATTTT.

This clone was counted only a few times. V usage is TRBV28 and J usage is TRBJ1-5; D is ambiguous. Trimming took off 10 bases at V and 4 bases at J, with 8 bases between the two ends. The CDR3 has 11 residues. In germline, CDR1 is MDHEN, CDR2 SYDVKM. This CDR3 is CATSTNQPQHF. For the CDR3, the DNA is TGTGCCACCTCGACTAATCAGCCCCAGCATTTT.

The chain combines TRBV5-1 with TRBJ2-3; 7 bases line up with TRBD1. Losses at the gene ends were 6 bases for V and 4 bases for J; bases not matched to a gene: 8. CDR3 size: 14 residues. CDR1 and CDR2 (germline): SGHRS, YFSETQ. The CDR3 nucleotides are TGCGCCAGCAACCCTGGGACAGCCTCAGATACGCAGTATTTT. This gives the protein CASNPGTASDTQYF.

The chain joins TRBV7-9 to TRBJ2-3, with no clear D. Germline-derived CDR1 and CDR2 are SEHNR and FQNEAQ (reference sequence). Trimming left V 1 base short and J 9 bases short, with 8 bases between. The length of the CDR3 is 12 residues. As DNA, the CDR3 is TGTGCCAGCAGCTTAGAGGCGAAGACGCAGTATTTT. This translates into CASSLEAKTQYF.

The chain carries TRBV25-1 and TRBJ2-5; D is uncertain. Per germline, CDR1 MGHDK and CDR2 SYGVNS. This CDR3 comprises 10 residues. V was pared by 8 bases and J by 4 bases, with 5 bases between. Here the CDR3 DNA reads TGTGCCAGCCCGCGAGAGACCCAGTACTTC. Encoded protein: CASPRETQYF.

The rearrangement links TRBV30 to TRBJ1-6, with a possible D match to TRBD1 (6 bases). The germline V gene encodes CDR1 GTSNPN and CDR2 SVGIG (reference sequence). V was shortened by 2 bases and J by 7 bases, with 18 bases between the two germline ends. This CDR3 has 16 amino acids. CDR3 coding DNA: TGTGCCTGGAGTCTCGCCGGTGGGGGCCGAAATTCACCCCTCCACTTT. Its protein is CAWSLAGGGRNSPLHF.

The chain employs TRBV4-3 and TRBJ2-6; D perhaps matches TRBD2 (5 bases). Looked up from germline, CDR1 is LGHNA and CDR2 is YSLEER. The V and J ends lost 4 bases and 5 bases respectively, with 6 bases between them. The CDR3 consists of 13 residues. The CDR3 coding sequence is TGCGCCAGCAGCCGGGAGCGGGCCAACGTCCTGACTTTC. Translating gives CASSRERANVLTF.

This clone appeared a few times. The rearrangement uses TRBV29-1 and TRBJ2-3; 7 bases align to TRBD1. V lost 4 bases and J lost 4; bases outside the gene matches: 2. CDR1 and CDR2 from the germline V gene are SQVTM and ANQGSEA. The CDR3 consists of 12 residues. The CDR3 DNA reads as TGCAGCGTTGTGACAGGGTCAGATACGCAGTATTTT. Protein sequence: CSVVTGSDTQYF.

As DNA, the CDR3 is TGTGCCAGCAGCTCCCCTTCCTTGATTTCCGGGACAAGTAGGGCCAACGTCCTGACTTTC. It encodes CASSSPSLISGTSRANVLTF. The chain is built from TRBV7-8 and TRBJ2-6; TRBD1 might be the D (6 bases). The CDR3 has 20 amino acids. V was cut by 4 bases and J by 5 bases, with 27 bases left in between. Germline V gene data show CDR1 as SGHVS and CDR2 as FQNEAQ. Full variable domain (missing parts from reference TRBV7-8 and TRBJ2-6): GAGVSQSPRYKVAKRGQDVALRCDPISGHVSLFWYQQALGQGPEFLTYFQNEAQLDKSGLPSDRFFAERPEGSVSTLKIQRTQQEDSAVYLCASSSPSLISGTSRANVLTFGAGSRLTVL.

This chain joins TRBV6-5 and TRBJ2-7; a possible D gene is TRBD1 (6 bases). Germline CDR1 and CDR2: MNHEY and SVGAGI. CDR3 size: 12 residues. The V and J ends lost 4 bases and 6 bases respectively, with 10 bases between them. The CDR3 nucleotides are TGTGCCAGCAGTTCCCTCAGGGGCGAGCAGTACTTC. Protein product: CASSSLRGEQYF.

The rearrangement joins TRBV28 to TRBJ1-1; possibly TRBD1 for D (5 bases). Germline CDR1 MDHEN, CDR2 SYDVKM. The V gene lost 3 bases and the J gene lost 4 bases, with 15 bases spanning the gap. The length of the CDR3 is 15 residues. The chain's CDR3 is CASSFLREWGTEAFF. For the CDR3, the DNA is TGTGCCAGCAGTTTCCTCAGGGAGTGGGGCACTGAAGCTTTCTTT.